This T cell receptor (beta chain) was captured in a study of monozygotic twins with inflammatory bowel disease. Each of TCRalpha and TCRbeta cDNA went through two nested PCRs, lasting 16 and 9 cycles. Each CDR3 protein gets one entry in TCRdb, which reprocessed the 5' RACE reads and gives no DNA. The repertoire shows over 110,000 distinct CDR3 sequences; the top ten hold 2% to 2.5%. Sequences were obtained from blood. The source of this sequence is a human donor with ulcerative colitis or Crohn's disease, or a healthy co-twin of an affected twin (not recorded which).

CDR3 protein: CSAGMDTGDFGDTQYF. The V gene is TRBV20-1, the J gene TRBJ2-3; the D gene TCRdb calls, TRBD1, cannot be checked with no DNA. From germline, CDR1 is DFQATT and CDR2 SNEGSKA (reference sequence). The CDR3 runs 16 residues.